This entry lists 19 T cell receptor beta chains sequenced from one sample in a study of blood T cells in healthy people across ages. The second PCR ran about 6 to 12 cycles with a sample-barcoded 5' primer and J-beta primers. Each CDR3 protein is one row after TCRdb ran MiXCR on the 5' RACE reads. The table includes about 1.8 million distinct CDR3 sequences, 40% to 55% detected once. Sequenced sample: blood. The receptors come from a woman between 40 and 55 years old in good health.

The chain links TRBV25-1 to TRBJ2-3, with D possibly being TRBD1 or TRBD2 (6 bases each). This CDR3 contains 16 residues. Germline V gene data show CDR1 as MGHDK and CDR2 as SYGVNS. Deletions cut 1 base from V and 2 bases from J, with 13 bases between. DNA of the CDR3: TGTGCCAGCAGTGAATCCGGGGGCTATTCCACAGATACGCAGTATTTT. Its protein is CASSESGGYSTDTQYF.

This clonotype was counted only a few times. The chain is built from TRBV4-2 and TRBJ1-2; 12 nucleotides match TRBD1. CDR3 length equals 16 residues. J gave up 5 bases and V 4 bases, and 8 bases lay outside the gene matches. Per germline, CDR1 LGHNA and CDR2 YNFKEQ. Written as DNA, the CDR3 is TGTGCCAGCAGCCCCCCGGGACAGGGGGCGCATTATGGCTACACCTTC. Residues: CASSPPGQGAHYGYTF.

As concerns this clonotype: One end of the junction does not line up with germline, which may come from a read error. The chain has TRBV9 and TRBJ2-4; D possibly corresponds to TRBD1 (8 bases). This CDR3 contains 17 residues. CDR1 is SGDLS, CDR2 YYNGEE, per germline. DNA for the CDR3: TGTGCCAGCAGCCGTCGGCCTGGCAGGGGGCGGGAGAACACTCAGTACTTC. This encodes CASSRRPGRGRENTQYF.

This sequence joins TRBV7-9 and TRBJ2-7; D possibly corresponds to TRBD1 (5 bases). This CDR3 has 16 residues. V lost 3 bases and J lost 6, with 21 bases in between. CDR1 and CDR2 from the germline V gene are SEHNR and FQNEAQ (reference sequence). The CDR3 sequence: CASSFLTWGLGAEQYF. As DNA, the CDR3 is TGTGCCAGCAGCTTTCTTACTTGGGGCCTTGGGGCCGAGCAGTACTTC.

This clonotype was observed a handful of times. V and J are TRBV4-1 and TRBJ1-2; D remains unclear. Germline assignment: CDR1 MGHRA and CDR2 YSYEKL. The CDR3 totals 14 residues. The V gene lost 0 bases and the J gene lost 4 bases, with 9 bases spanning the gap. CDR3 nucleotides: TGCGCCAGCAGCCAAGATCGGGCTCGCTATGGCTACACCTTC. It specifies CASSQDRARYGYTF.

This clonotype was picked up a small number of times. V usage is TRBV7-2 and J usage is TRBJ2-1; D gene uncertain. This CDR3 has 14 residues. Per germline, CDR1 SGHTA and CDR2 FQGNSA. V was cut by 1 base and J by 8 bases, with 12 bases left in between. CDR3 sequence (DNA): TGTGCCAGCAGCTTAGGAGGATACCGGGATGAGCAGTTCTTC. It encodes CASSLGGYRDEQFF. Complete variable domain (other parts from reference TRBV7-2 and TRBJ2-1): GAGVSQSPSNKVTEKGKDVELRCDPISGHTALYWYRQSLGQGLEFLIYFQGNSAPDKSGLPSDRFSAERTGGSVSTLTIQRTQQEDSAVYLCASSLGGYRDEQFFGPGTRLTVL.

The chain employs TRBV6-2 or TRBV6-3 and TRBJ1-2, with D unclear. Trimming removed 2 bases at V and 4 bases at J, with 14 bases between. CDR3 size: 15 residues. Germline CDR1 reads MNHEY; CDR2 reads SVGEGT. CDR3 sequence (DNA): TGTGCCAGCAGTTACGACACACGCAATTTCTATGGCTACACCTTC. This codes for CASSYDTRNFYGYTF.

This clonotype was detected only a few times. The gene calls are TRBV29-1 and TRBJ2-3, with D perhaps matching TRBD2 (6 bases). V was clipped by 3 bases and J by 4 bases, with 11 bases between them. The CDR3 consists of 13 residues. Germline loops: CDR1 SQVTM, CDR2 ANQGSEA. The CDR3 region has the DNA TGCAGCGTTGAGGGGCGGGGTTCAGATACGCAGTATTTT. Translation gives CSVEGRGSDTQYF.

This chain's CDR3 is CASSQEAGANEQFF. Here the CDR3 DNA reads TGTGCCAGCAGCCAAGAAGCAGGGGCCAATGAGCAGTTCTTC. This rearrangement joins TRBV4-2 to TRBJ2-1, with D possibly matching TRBD1 (6 bases). The CDR3 is 14 residues long. Germline CDR1 is LGHNA and CDR2 is YNFKEQ. V was clipped by 0 bases and J by 6 bases, with 9 bases between them.

The chain recombines TRBV3-1 with TRBJ2-7, with 9 bases that match TRBD2. Germline V gene sequence: CDR1 LGHDT, CDR2 YNNKEL (reference sequence). CDR3 length equals 14 residues. The V and J ends lost 3 bases and 5 bases, in that order; junction bases with no gene match: 5. The CDR3 sequence is CASSQKAGGNEQYF. In nucleotides, the CDR3 is TGTGCCAGCAGCCAGAAAGCGGGGGGCAACGAGCAGTACTTC.

J is TRBJ2-1 and V is TRBV9, with TRBD2 matching 10 bases. This CDR3 comprises 15 residues. Looked up from germline, CDR1 is SGDLS and CDR2 is YYNGEE. J was trimmed by 8 bases and V by 0 bases; bases with no gene match: 5. The CDR3 region is CASSVASSGGYEQFF. DNA for the CDR3: TGTGCCAGCAGCGTAGCCTCTAGCGGGGGTTATGAGCAGTTCTTC.

V usage is TRBV4-1 and J usage is TRBJ1-6; D is unclear. The V end was cut by 4 bases, the J end by 5 bases, with 12 bases between. This CDR3 spans 15 amino acids. Germline-derived CDR1 and CDR2 are MGHRA and YSYEKL. The CDR3 protein is CASSPKEEDNSPLHF. CDR3 DNA sequence: TGCGCCAGCAGCCCCAAGGAGGAGGATAATTCACCCCTCCACTTT.

The V call is TRBV18, the J call TRBJ1-5; the match to TRBD1 covers 8 bases. The CDR3 is 16 amino acids. From germline, CDR1 is KGHSH and CDR2 LQKENI. V was clipped by 2 bases and J by 3 bases; unmatched bases: 6. CDR3 protein: CASSPSDRVYNQPQHF. The DNA for the CDR3 is TGTGCCAGCTCACCATCGGACAGGGTTTACAATCAGCCCCAGCATTTT. The entire variable domain, with the rest obtained from reference TRBV18 and TRBJ1-5, is as follows: NAGVMQNPRHLVRRRGQEARLRCSPMKGHSHVYWYRQLPEEGLKFMVYLQKENIIDESGMPKERFSAEFPKEGPSILRIQQVVRGDSAAYFCASSPSDRVYNQPQHFGDGTRLSIL.

In this sample, this clonotype turned up many times. V and J are TRBV3-1 and TRBJ2-7; the D call may be TRBD1 or TRBD2 (5 bases each). Between the trimmed V and J ends, which lost 0 bases and 6 bases, there was a span of 9 bases. Germline V CDR1 and CDR2: LGHDT, YNNKEL (reference sequence). This CDR3 region has 13 residues. The CDR3 bases are TGTGCCAGCAGCCAAGAGGCAGGGACCGAGCAGTACTTC. Translation: CASSQEAGTEQYF.

This chain joins TRBV7-2 and TRBJ2-4; 9 positions match TRBD2. Matching the DNA end better, TRBJ2-5 makes the J call doubtful. This CDR3 contains 15 residues. Germline V gene lookup returns CDR1 SGHTA and CDR2 FQGNSA. CDR3 bases: TGTGCCAGCAGCTTCGACACTAGCGGGCAAGAGACCCAGTACTTC. Translated: CASSFDTSGQETQYF.

The rearrangement uses TRBV6-2 or TRBV6-3 and TRBJ1-2, with D perhaps matching TRBD1 (5 bases). Trimming cost V 5 bases and J 5 bases, with 18 bases left between them. CDR3 length equals 15 residues. Germline values: CDR1 MNHEY, CDR2 SVGEGT. CDR3 sequence: CASSRQFLAEYGYTF. The CDR3 DNA is TGTGCCAGCAGTCGACAGTTCCTTGCCGAATATGGCTACACCTTC.

The J gene is TRBJ2-6, the V gene TRBV7-9; tentative D call: TRBD2 (6 bases). The V end lost 5 bases, the J end lost 2 bases, and 22 bases lay between the germline ends. CDR3 length: 19 amino acids. Per the germline V gene, CDR1 is SEHNR and CDR2 is FQNEAQ (reference sequence). The CDR3 sequence is CASSRLMGGALPGANVLTF. In nucleotides, the CDR3 is TGTGCCAGCAGCCGCCTTATGGGGGGAGCTTTACCTGGGGCCAACGTCCTGACTTTC. The variable domain in full, with the rest retrieved from reference TRBV7-9 and TRBJ2-6, is DTGVSQNPRHKITKRGQNVTFRCDPISEHNRLYWYRQTLGQGPEFLTYFQNEAQLEKSRLLSDRFSAERPKGSFSTLEIQRTEQGDSAMYLCASSRLMGGALPGANVLTFGAGSRLTVL.

The chain combines TRBV7-3 with TRBJ2-3, with 7 bases that match TRBD2. J lost 6 bases, V lost 2 bases, and 14 bases had no gene match. Germline V gene sequence: CDR1 SGHTA, CDR2 FQGTGA. CDR3 length: 17 amino acids. For the CDR3, the DNA is TGTGCCAGCAGCTTAGCAAGACTAGCCGGTAACGGGGATACGCAGTATTTT. It yields the protein CASSLARLAGNGDTQYF.

Turning to this clonotype: An end of the junction does not agree with germline; a read error may underlie this. The chain uses TRBV3-1 and TRBJ2-5; D may be TRBD1 or TRBD2 (5 bases each). CDR1 LGHDT and CDR2 YNNKEL come from the germline V gene (reference sequence). The CDR3 totals 16 residues. CDR3 nucleotide sequence: TGTGCCAGCAACCAAGACTCGAGGGGTTTCCAAGAGACCCAGTACTTC. Translation: CASNQDSRGFQETQYF.